The clone carrying this TCR beta chain has just one count. This record comes from a study of blood T cell repertoires in COVID-19. Study information: Acute-phase and convalescent COVID-19 samples originated in the United States, Italy and Spain.

V dropped 4 bases and J dropped 3; count of bases not matched to a gene: 13. Germline CDR1 reads SGHRS; CDR2 reads YFSETQ. CDR3 length: 17 residues. Assay: immunoSEQ multiplex PCR; the TCRdb copy retains only in-frame clones and omits some. Of 270,000 or so clones in the sample, over 70% were seen once. This receptor was taken from a human donor in a cohort sampled during active COVID-19. J is TRBJ1-5 and V is TRBV5-1, with 7 bases lining up with TRBD1. The sequenced sample consisted of peripheral blood. The CDR3 protein is CASSLGLGDSFNQPQHF. The CDR3 DNA reads TGCGCCAGCAGCCTGGGGCTCGGGGACAGTTTCAATCAGCCCCAGCATTTT.